This TCR beta chain was recorded in a study of blood T cell repertoires in COVID-19. Study-level information: Acute and convalescent COVID-19 specimens originated in the United States, Italy and Spain. T cells, B-cell-depleted T cells, or PBMCs provided the cDNA or gDNA that served as material.

With 3 bases clipped from V and 7 bases from J, the junction kept 1 base outside the gene matches. This CDR3 spans 13 amino acids. Per germline, CDR1 LGHDT and CDR2 YNNKEL (reference sequence). The authors' processing: Nucleated cell counts were estimated from reference gene primer amplification. Profiling relied on immunoSEQ multiplex PCR, and the TCRdb table lists in-frame clones only, not all of them. V, J and clone size are taken as reported in that table, and D and trimming were inferred from the DNA itself. Of more than 95,000 clones listed, around 83% are singletons. The chain uses TRBV3-1 (or the pseudogene TRBV3-2) and TRBJ1-2; 11 bases are a match to TRBD1. Sequenced sample: peripheral blood. The sequence derives from a woman in her fifties or sixties in a cohort sampled during active or convalescent COVID-19. The CDR3 DNA is TGTGCCAGCAGCCACGGGACAGGGGGTGGCTACACCTTC. Its translation is CASSHGTGGGYTF.